This TCR beta chain appears in the sequencing data of a study of immune evolution from preneoplasia to lung adenocarcinoma. Profiling relied on immunoSEQ multiplex PCR, and the TCRdb table lists in-frame clones only, not all of them. The sample yields more than 25,000 clones, roughly 74% seen once. In the case of this clone: Mismatch with germline at one junction end may stem from a read error.

The CDR3 is made up of 12 amino acids. The germline V gene has CDR1 MNHNS and CDR2 SASEGT. The chain carries TRBV6-1 and TRBJ2-1; D gene ambiguous. Sequenced material: FFPE invasive lung adenocarcinoma tissue. This TCR came from a person in their sixties with invasive lung adenocarcinoma. Some clones in this sample may be carry-over from other donors' samples. Here the CDR3 DNA reads TGTGCCATCAGTGAGGTGTACAATGAGCAGTTCTTC. Its translation: CAISEVYNEQFF.